A single TCR beta chain is shown here with its context. The antigen is undetermined. A read error may explain this, as a much larger clone is one base away. This specimen belongs to a study of T-cell memory formation after mild COVID-19. Study-wide results and limits: Clones contracting across day 15 to 85 had a balanced CD4/CD8 profile; later expanding clones leaned CD4+. Memory cells collected pre-infection included some clones that later responded, suggesting cross-reactive memory joined. Mainly in CM and EM were contracting CD4+ clones; CD8+ were in EMRA.

CDR1 SGHRS and CDR2 YFSETQ come from the germline V gene. This CDR3 comprises 17 residues. Trimming at V came to 4 bases and at J to 2 bases, leaving 12 bases not matched to a gene. 5'RACE primed from the constant segment yielded TCR alpha and TCR beta cDNA libraries bearing sample barcodes and UMIs. MiXCR, applied by TCRdb to the 5' RACE reads, yields one record per CDR3 protein. Among some 200,000 distinct CDR3 sequences listed, approximately 10% were seen once. This chain links TRBV5-1 with TRBJ2-3; 8 positions match TRBD2. The source material was PBMCs or a T cell subset sorted from them (not recorded which). This receptor was taken from a man younger than 30 who had mild COVID-19 (a few samples of this study predate the infection). Cell type and time point are not known. The CDR3 bases are TGCGCCAGCAGCCGAGGGCGAGCGGGGGTCTCCACAGATACGCAGTATTTT. Amino acids: CASSRGRAGVSTDTQYF.